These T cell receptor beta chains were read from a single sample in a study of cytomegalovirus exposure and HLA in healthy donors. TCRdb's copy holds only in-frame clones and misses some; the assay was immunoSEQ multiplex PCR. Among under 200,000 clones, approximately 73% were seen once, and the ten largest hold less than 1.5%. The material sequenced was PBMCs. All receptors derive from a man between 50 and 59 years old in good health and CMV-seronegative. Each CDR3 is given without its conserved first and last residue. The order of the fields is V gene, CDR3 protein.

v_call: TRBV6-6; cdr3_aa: ASSSPTGGSYEQY
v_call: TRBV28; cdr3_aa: ASSLRQGGLVHTEAF
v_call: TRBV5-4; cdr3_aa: ASSLGAGEQY
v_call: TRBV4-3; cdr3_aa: ASSRDRKETQY
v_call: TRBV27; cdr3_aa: ASSPWADGASPLH
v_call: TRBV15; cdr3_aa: ATSRAGQGGNEQF
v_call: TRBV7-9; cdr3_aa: ASSNEGGYGYT
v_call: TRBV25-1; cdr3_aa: ASSAGQGRSAEAF
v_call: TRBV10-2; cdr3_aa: ASRPGQGSLEQY
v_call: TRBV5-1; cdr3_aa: ASSPWGQGAGEQY
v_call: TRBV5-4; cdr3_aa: ASSLEGGFSYEQY
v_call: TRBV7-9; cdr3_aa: ASNSQGRGDEQY
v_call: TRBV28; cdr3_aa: ASRTGTGRYEQY
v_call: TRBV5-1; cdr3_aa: ASRAQGETDTQY
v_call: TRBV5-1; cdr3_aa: ASSSQGVTEAF
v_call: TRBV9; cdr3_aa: ASSVIQGGTEAF
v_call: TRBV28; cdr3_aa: ASSPGQGANGANVLT
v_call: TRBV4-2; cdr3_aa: ASSQPSGGLLDTQY
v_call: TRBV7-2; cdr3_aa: ASSSTSGGQETQY
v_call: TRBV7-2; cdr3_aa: ASSPQGDSPLH
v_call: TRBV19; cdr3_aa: ASSIAGSNEQY
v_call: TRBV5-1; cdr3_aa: ASSFAPLNTEAF
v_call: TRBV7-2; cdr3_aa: ASSPRTGGNYGYT
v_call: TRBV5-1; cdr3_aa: ASRGAAGNYEQY
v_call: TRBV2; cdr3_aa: ASIGTGGSYEQY
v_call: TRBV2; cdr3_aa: ASSAIPQGSDTQY
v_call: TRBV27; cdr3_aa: ASSSRLAGSETQY
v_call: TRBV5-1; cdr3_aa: ASSLVDRSGYT
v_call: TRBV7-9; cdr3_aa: ASSFDRGKETQY
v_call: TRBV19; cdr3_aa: ASSSPGLAGGLNEQF
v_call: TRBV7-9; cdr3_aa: ASSLSGNQPQH
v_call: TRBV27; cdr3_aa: ASSRAGKETQY
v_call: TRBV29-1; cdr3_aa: SAQGGAHNYGYT
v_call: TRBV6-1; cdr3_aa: ASSEALLGRLYGYT
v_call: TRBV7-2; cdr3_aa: ASSLEGGGYGYT
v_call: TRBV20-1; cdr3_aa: SASVGLSKY
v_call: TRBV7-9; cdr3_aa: ASSAFWGGLLYEQY
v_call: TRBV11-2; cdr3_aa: ASSPWTGNGEAF
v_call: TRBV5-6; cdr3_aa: ASSHGEEAF
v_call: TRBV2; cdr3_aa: ASSFLTGEKLF
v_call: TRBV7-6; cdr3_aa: ASSLDRDRSSYNEQF
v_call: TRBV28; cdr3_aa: ASSKRHYEQY
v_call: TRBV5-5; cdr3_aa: ASSLGYFNEKLF
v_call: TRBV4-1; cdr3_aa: ASSQGRTLNSPLH
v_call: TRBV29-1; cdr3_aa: SGTLQGSGDTIY
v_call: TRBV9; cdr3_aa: ASSVAGNQPQH
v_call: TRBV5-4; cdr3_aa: ASSLGELAYEQY
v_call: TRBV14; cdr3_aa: ASSPGITQRPSGAVNEQF
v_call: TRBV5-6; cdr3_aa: ASSLADEQF
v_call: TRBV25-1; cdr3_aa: VSSKIGTGTYGYT
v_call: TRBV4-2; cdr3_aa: ASSQDLQGGNTIY
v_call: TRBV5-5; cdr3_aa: ASSFRDTYTEAF
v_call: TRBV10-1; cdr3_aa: ASSMGQGYEQY